The 10 T cell receptor beta chains given below trace back to one sample, sequenced in a study of T cell repertoires in cytomegalovirus infection. MiXCR was run by TCRdb on the reads, yielding one entry per CDR3 protein. The sample gives approximately 500,000 distinct CDR3 sequences, about 15% of which show up once; approximately 24% is in the top ten. Sample: CD8+ T cells from PBMCs. The source is a human donor in good health (CMV status not recorded). Some clones in this sample may be carry-over from other donors' samples.

Ten or more counts support this clonotype. The rearrangement joins TRBV12-3 or TRBV12-4 to TRBJ1-2; D not certain. Trimming pared 4 bases from V and 6 bases from J, leaving 6 bases between. The CDR3 contains 11 residues. CDR3 DNA: TGTGCCAGCAGTTCTAGCGATGGCTACACCTTC. This gives the protein CASSSSDGYTF.

The J gene is TRBJ2-7, the V gene TRBV27; D possibly corresponds to TRBD2 (5 bases). The CDR3 is 13 residues long. V was cut by 5 bases and J by 2 bases, with 10 bases left in between. CDR1 is MNHEY, CDR2 SMNVEV, per germline (reference sequence). CDR3 amino acids: CASSGLFPYEQYF. The DNA of the CDR3 is TGTGCCAGCAGTGGACTCTTCCCCTACGAGCAGTACTTC.

The chain couples TRBV5-6 to TRBJ2-5, with unresolved D. There are 14 residues in the CDR3. V lost 4 bases, J lost 2 bases, and 12 bases lay in between. Germline lookup yields CDR1 SGHDT and CDR2 YYEEEE. For the CDR3, the DNA is TGTGCCAGCAGCCCCGGAAGTATTCAAGAGACCCAGTACTTC. This sequence encodes CASSPGSIQETQYF.

This clonotype was counted a few times. CDR3 protein: CSADALAGGYEQYF. As DNA, the CDR3 is TGCAGTGCTGACGCACTAGCGGGGGGCTACGAGCAGTACTTC. The J gene is TRBJ2-7, the V gene TRBV20-1; 12 bases align to TRBD2. Germline values: CDR1 DFQATT, CDR2 SNEGSKA (reference sequence). The CDR3 sequence is 14 residues long. Trimming removed 5 bases from V and 3 bases from J; junction bases left unmatched: 5.

This clonotype was counted ten times or more. The chain couples TRBV7-9 to TRBJ2-1, with D perhaps TRBD1 (6 bases). The CDR3 consists of 17 residues. CDR1 is SEHNR and CDR2 is FQNEAQ in the germline V gene (reference sequence). Trimming removed 5 bases at V and 0 bases at J, with 17 bases between. For the CDR3, the DNA is TGTGCCAGCAGCCCCTCAGGGGTCCCTGGCTCCTACAATGAGCAGTTCTTC. This gives the protein CASSPSGVPGSYNEQFF.

This clonotype showed up many times. CDR3 in DNA: TGTGCCAGCAGTTTATCAGCCGGGACTAGCGTTGGAGGGGAGCTGTTTTTT. Its translation: CASSLSAGTSVGGELFF. The gene calls are TRBV27 and TRBJ2-2; 10 bases agree with TRBD2. The CDR3 is made up of 17 amino acids. V shed 0 bases, J shed 8 bases, and the junction held 9 bases outside the gene matches. Germline V lookup: CDR1 MNHEY, CDR2 SMNVEV (reference sequence).

This clonotype has a handful of counts. V usage is TRBV4-2 and J usage is TRBJ1-6, with D unresolved. From germline, CDR1 is LGHNA and CDR2 YNFKEQ. This CDR3 contains 14 residues. V was clipped by 0 bases and J by 14 bases, with 14 bases between them. CDR3 residues: CASSQDGWIPALHF. CDR3 coding DNA: TGTGCCAGCAGCCAAGATGGCTGGATTCCAGCCCTCCACTTT.

In this sample, this clonotype turned up a few times. The chain couples TRBV2 to TRBJ2-7, with D possibly being TRBD2 (6 bases). V was shortened by 7 bases and J by 9 bases, with 16 bases between the two germline ends. The CDR3 consists of 12 residues. Germline CDR1 SNHLY, CDR2 FYNNEI. The CDR3 loop reads CASITRTKGQYF. CDR3 bases: TGTGCCAGCATAACGCGGACTAAGGGGCAGTACTTC.

The chain links TRBV9 to TRBJ1-2, with 7 bases identical to TRBD1. The germline CDR1 and CDR2 sequences are SGDLS and YYNGEE. J was trimmed by 1 base and V by 2 bases; bases with no gene match: 11. The CDR3 loop spans 17 amino acids. Here the CDR3 reads CASSVQTDRDINYGYTF. Written as DNA, the CDR3 is TGTGCCAGCAGCGTCCAGACTGACAGGGATATTAACTATGGCTACACCTTC.

This clonotype was observed at least ten times. This rearrangement joins TRBV6-1 to TRBJ2-1; D is undetermined. The CDR3 length is 19 residues. The V gene lost 3 bases and the J gene lost 0 bases, with 21 bases spanning the gap. CDR1 and CDR2 from the germline V gene are MNHNS and SASEGT. CDR3 coding DNA: TGTGCCAGCAGTGACCTCGCCTCGAACAGCCGTGGCTCCTACAATGAGCAGTTCTTC. Protein: CASSDLASNSRGSYNEQFF.